This TCR beta chain appears in the sequencing data of a study of T cells in Graves' hyperthyroidism and ophthalmopathy. Study-level points and caveats: Separation of ophthalmopathy from stable hyperthyroidism was achieved by a 13 V-J model.

This clonotype was detected many times. What it binds is not known. Any patient presenting with uncontrolled infection, other autoimmune disease, pregnancy or lactation was left out. Authors of the study amplified TCR beta CDR3 regions from RNA transcripts. The HTBI primer set served for first-round RT-PCR of the TCR CDR3. TCRdb analysed the multiplex PCR reads with MiXCR anew, one entry per CDR3 protein. Altogether approximately 600,000 distinct CDR3 sequences are present, about 15% being singletons, with the ten largest covering less than 6%. V lost 6 bases and J lost 4, with 12 bases in between. The CDR3 covers 13 residues. Germline V gene data show CDR1 as SGHNT and CDR2 as YENEEA.

This receptor was obtained from a woman in her 30s with Graves' hyperthyroidism that later progressed to Graves' ophthalmopathy. The specimen sequenced was blood. The chain recombines TRBV11-3 with TRBJ1-1, with D perhaps TRBD1 (5 bases). The CDR3 here is CASSRQGFTEAFF. CDR3 DNA: TGTGCCAGCAGTCGTCAGGGCTTCACTGAAGCTTTCTTT.